Listed below are T cell receptor beta chains from one sample, sequenced in a study of shared clonotypes between healthy human individuals. Assay used: immunoSEQ multiplex PCR; TCRdb lists only in-frame clones, some missing. Of 2 million to 2.5 million clones listed, roughly 95% are singletons. The specimen was naive CD4+ T cells sorted from blood. These receptors came from a man younger than 35 in good health. Both conserved end residues are part of each CDR3. D genes are given only for firm matches. Size values are once, few and many counts, or a class for expanded clones, and some rows have none.

>TRBJ1-6|TRBV28|-|TRBD1
TGTGCCAGCAGTCCGACGACAGGGGATAATTCACCCCTCCACTTT
CASSPTTGDNSPLHF
>TRBJ2-1|TRBV7-3|once|-
TGTGCCAGCAGCCCGACCGTACAGGGCAATGAGCAGTTCTTC
CASSPTVQGNEQFF
>TRBJ1-6|TRBV5-1|once|-
TGCGCCAGCAGCTTGGAGGGCAGGGATAATTCACCCCTCCACTTT
CASSLEGRDNSPLHF
>TRBJ2-3|TRBV4-3|-|TRBD2
TGCGCCAGCAGCCTAAGGGGGCTAGCGGGAGGAAGTATCACAGATACGCAGTATTTT
CASSLRGLAGGSITDTQYF
>TRBJ2-2|TRBV6-1|-|-
TGTGCCAGCAAAGACACCGGGGAGCTGTTTTTT
CASKDTGELFF
>TRBJ1-1|TRBV7-9|-|-
TGTGCCAGCACTCCGTTGAACACTGAAGCTTTCTTT
CASTPLNTEAFF
>TRBJ1-5|TRBV7-9|-|-
TGTGCCAGCAGCTCCGACGGAAATCAGCCCCAGCATTTT
CASSSDGNQPQHF
>TRBJ2-3|TRBV5-4|-|TRBD2
TGTGCCAGCAGCTTGGCGTTAGCGGGAGGGCCGATGGGGGTCGGAGATACGCAGTATTTT
CASSLALAGGPMGVGDTQYF
>TRBJ1-2|TRBV28|-|-
TGTGCCACCGATAGTCGGGAGAGTAACTATGGCTACACCTTC
CATDSRESNYGYTF
>TRBJ1-4|TRBV2|-|-
TGTGCCAGCGGTATGCGGCTCGGGGAAAAACTGTTTTTT
CASGMRLGEKLFF
>TRBJ2-7|TRBV4-3|-|-
TGCGCCAGCAGCCAAGATTTGGCAGGGACCCCCTACGAGCAGTACTTC
CASSQDLAGTPYEQYF
>TRBJ2-2|TRBV7-2|-|-
TGTGCCAGCAGCTTAGCGCGGCTAGTGGGGGGCACCGGGGAGCTGTTTTTT
CASSLARLVGGTGELFF
>TRBJ2-7|TRBV19|once|-
TGTGCCAGTAGTATAGAGGTAGCGGCCCATCCCTACGAGCAGTACTTC
CASSIEVAAHPYEQYF
>TRBJ2-2|TRBV10-3|-|-
TGTGCCATCAGTGACTACGGTTTTCCCGGGGAGCTGTTTTTT
CAISDYGFPGELFF
>TRBJ2-7|TRBV28|-|-
TGTGCCAGCAGCCTCCGGGCCATCCTCCACGAGCAGTACTTC
CASSLRAILHEQYF
>TRBJ1-4|TRBV19|-|-
TGTGCCAGTAACTCCCCCCAGGCTAGAGGCGAAAAACTGTTTTTT
CASNSPQARGEKLFF
>TRBJ2-3|TRBV28|-|TRBD2
TGTGCCAGCACCGAAAGCGGGGGGAGCACAGATACGCAGTATTTT
CASTESGGSTDTQYF
>TRBJ1-2|TRBV7-2|-|-
TGTGCCAGCAGCTTAAACCACCCGAAGTTTGAGGAGGGCTACACCTTC
CASSLNHPKFEEGYTF
>TRBJ2-1|TRBV11-2|-|-
TGTGCCAGCAGCTTAGACGGGGGCTCCTACAATGAGCAGTTCTTC
CASSLDGGSYNEQFF
>TRBJ2-3|TRBV4-3|-|TRBD2
TGCGCCAGCAGCCAGATCTTAGCGGGGCTCACAGATACGCAGTATTTT
CASSQILAGLTDTQYF
>TRBJ1-1|TRBV6-5|-|-
TGTGCCAGCAGTTACAGGGAGGAAAACACTGAAGCTTTCTTT
CASSYREENTEAFF
>TRBJ1-2|TRBV18|once|TRBD1
TGTGCCAGCTCACCCTTGGACAGGGCCACCTATGGCTACACCTTC
CASSPLDRATYGYTF
>TRBJ2-7|TRBV6-1|-|-
TGTGCCAGCAAGATGGGGATCTCCTACGAGCAGTACTTC
CASKMGISYEQYF
>TRBJ2-7|TRBV7-2|once|TRBD2
TGTGCCAGCAGCCTGGAGGGGACTATTTCCTACGAGCAGTACTTC
CASSLEGTISYEQYF
>TRBJ2-2|TRBV7-8|-|-
TGTGCCAGCAGCTTTAGGGCGGAAACCGGGGAGCTGTTTTTT
CASSFRAETGELFF
>TRBJ1-5|TRBV30|-|-
TGTGCCTGGAGTCTTCAGGGGAATCAGCCCCAGCATTTT
CAWSLQGNQPQHF
>TRBJ2-3|TRBV5-4|-|-
TGTGCCAGCAGCTTGGGCTCGGGAGCCATCTCAGATACGCAGTATTTT
CASSLGSGAISDTQYF
>TRBJ1-2|TRBV19|-|-
TGTGCCAGTAGTGCACACAGGGAACCTAACTATGGCTACACCTTC
CASSAHREPNYGYTF
>TRBJ1-6|TRBV7-9|-|TRBD1
TGTGCCAGCAGTCAGAACAGGGGTGATTCACCCCTCCACTTT
CASSQNRGDSPLHF
>TRBJ1-1|TRBV10-3|-|-
TGTGCCATCAGGGACAGACTCGAGAACACTGAAGCTTTCTTT
CAIRDRLENTEAFF
>TRBJ1-6|TRBV25-1|-|-
TGTGCCAGTGGACGCTCGGGTGGGAATTCACCCCTCCACTTT
CASGRSGGNSPLHF
>TRBJ1-1|TRBV18|-|-
TGTGCCAGCTCACCAACGACAGGACACACTGAAGCTTTCTTT
CASSPTTGHTEAFF
>TRBJ1-1|TRBV9|-|-
TGTGCCAGCAGCTCGGCACTGACGAGGAACACTGAAGCTTTCTTT
CASSSALTRNTEAFF
>TRBJ1-6|TRBV2|-|-
TGTGCCAGCAGTGATGAACAGGGCGCGTCACCCCTCCACTTT
CASSDEQGASPLHF
>TRBJ2-3|TRBV7-2|-|-
TGTGCCAGCAGCTACGCCACAGATACGCAGTATTTT
CASSYATDTQYF
>TRBJ1-1|TRBV2|-|-
TGTGCCAGCAGTGAGACCCGGCTAGAAGCTTTCTTT
CASSETRLEAFF
>TRBJ1-6|TRBV27|-|TRBD1
TGTGCCAGCAGTTTAAGGCAGGGGGGTTCACCCCTCCACTTT
CASSLRQGGSPLHF
>TRBJ2-1|TRBV5-1|once|-
TGCGCCAGCAGCCCCAGGACGGCCCCCTACAATGAGCAGTTCTTC
CASSPRTAPYNEQFF
>TRBJ1-4|TRBV6-5|-|-
TGTGCCAGCAGTTACGGTTTCACTAATGAAAAACTGTTTTTT
CASSYGFTNEKLFF
>TRBJ1-1|TRBV19|-|TRBD1
TGTGCCAGTAGTATGGGACAGGTTTCAGGGGAAGCTTTCTTT
CASSMGQVSGEAFF
>TRBJ1-6|TRBV2|-|-
TGTGCCAGCAGGGACCGGGGGAATTCACCCCTCCACTTT
CASRDRGNSPLHF
>TRBJ2-2|TRBV5-1|-|-
TGCGCCAGCAGCCAGGGACACCGCGGCGGGGAGCTGTTTTTT
CASSQGHRGGELFF
>TRBJ2-1|TRBV6-6|once|-
TGTGCCAGCACCGGGGTCGCGGCAGCCCGGACAATAGAGCAGTTCTTC
CASTGVAAARTIEQFF
>TRBJ1-1|TRBV6-1|-|-
TGTGCCAGCAGTGAACATGCCGGGCAGGACACTGAAGCTTTCTTT
CASSEHAGQDTEAFF
>TRBJ2-7|TRBV6-4|-|-
TGTGCCAGCTCCCCTCTTTCCGAGCAGTACTTC
CASSPLSEQYF
>TRBJ1-1|TRBV4-1|-|-
TGCGCCAGCAGCCAAGCCCAATCGGTGATCACTGAAGCTTTCTTT
CASSQAQSVITEAFF